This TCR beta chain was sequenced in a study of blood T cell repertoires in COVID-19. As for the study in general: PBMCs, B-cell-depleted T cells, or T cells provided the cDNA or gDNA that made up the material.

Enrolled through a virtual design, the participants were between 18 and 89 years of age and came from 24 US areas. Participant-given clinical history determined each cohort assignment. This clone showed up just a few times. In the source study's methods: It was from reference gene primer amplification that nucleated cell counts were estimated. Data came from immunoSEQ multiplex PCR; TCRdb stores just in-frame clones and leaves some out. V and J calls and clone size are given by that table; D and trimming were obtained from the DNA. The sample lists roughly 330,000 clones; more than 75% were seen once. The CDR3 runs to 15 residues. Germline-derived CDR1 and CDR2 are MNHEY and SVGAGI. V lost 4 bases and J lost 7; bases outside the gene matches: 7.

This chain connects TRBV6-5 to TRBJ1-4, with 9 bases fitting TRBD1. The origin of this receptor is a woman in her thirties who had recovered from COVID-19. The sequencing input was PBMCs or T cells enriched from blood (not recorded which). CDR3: CASSWRTGAREKLFF. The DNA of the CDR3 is TGTGCCAGCAGTTGGAGGACAGGGGCTCGTGAAAAACTGTTTTTT.